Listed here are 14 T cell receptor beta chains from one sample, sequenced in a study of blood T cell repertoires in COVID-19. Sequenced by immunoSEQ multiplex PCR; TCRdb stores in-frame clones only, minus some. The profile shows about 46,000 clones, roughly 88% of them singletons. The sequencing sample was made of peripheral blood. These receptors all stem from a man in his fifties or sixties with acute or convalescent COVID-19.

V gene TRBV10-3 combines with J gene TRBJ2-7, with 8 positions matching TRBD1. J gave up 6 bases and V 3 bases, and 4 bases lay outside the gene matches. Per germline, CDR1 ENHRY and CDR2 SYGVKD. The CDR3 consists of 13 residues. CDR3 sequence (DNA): TGTGCCATCAGTGAAGGGACAGGCGGCGAGCAGTACTTC. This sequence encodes CAISEGTGGEQYF.

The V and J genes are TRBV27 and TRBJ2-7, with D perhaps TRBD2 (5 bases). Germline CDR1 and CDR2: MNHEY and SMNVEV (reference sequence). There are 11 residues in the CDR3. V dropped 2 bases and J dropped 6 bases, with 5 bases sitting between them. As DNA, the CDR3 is TGTGCCAGCAGTTTAGGGAGCGAGCAGTACTTC. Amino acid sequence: CASSLGSEQYF.

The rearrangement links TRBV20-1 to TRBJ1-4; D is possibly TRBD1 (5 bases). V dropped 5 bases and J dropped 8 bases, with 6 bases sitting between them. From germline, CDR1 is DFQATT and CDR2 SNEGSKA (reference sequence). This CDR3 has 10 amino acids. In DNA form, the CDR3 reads TGCAGTGCTGGGGGGGAAAAACTGTTTTTT. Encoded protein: CSAGGEKLFF.

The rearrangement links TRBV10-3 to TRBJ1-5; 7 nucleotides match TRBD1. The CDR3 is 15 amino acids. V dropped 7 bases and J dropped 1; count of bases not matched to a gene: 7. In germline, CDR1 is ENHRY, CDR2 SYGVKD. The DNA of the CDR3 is TGTGCCATCAAAGGAACAGGGGACAGCAATCAGCCCCAGCATTTT. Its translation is CAIKGTGDSNQPQHF.

The CDR3 nucleotides are TGTGCCAGCAGCCCACGTGGCGGGGGACCTACCGGGGAGCTGTTTTTT. This translates into CASSPRGGGPTGELFF. This chain connects TRBV7-9 to TRBJ2-2; 7 nucleotides match TRBD2. V lost 5 bases to trimming and J lost 5 bases; unmatched junction nucleotides: 11. The CDR3 has 16 residues. Germline lookup yields CDR1 SEHNR and CDR2 FQNEAQ (reference sequence).

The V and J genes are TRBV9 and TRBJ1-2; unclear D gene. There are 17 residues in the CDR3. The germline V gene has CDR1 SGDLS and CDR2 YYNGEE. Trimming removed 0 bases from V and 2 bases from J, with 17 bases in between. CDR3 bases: TGTGCCAGCAGCGTAGATGAGGGCCGCCTTCCAAACTATGGCTACACCTTC. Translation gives CASSVDEGRLPNYGYTF. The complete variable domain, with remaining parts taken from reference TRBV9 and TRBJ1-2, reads DSGVTQTPKHLITATGQRVTLRCSPRSGDLSVYWYQQSLDQGLQFLIQYYNGEERAKGNILERFSAQQFPDLHSELNLSSLELGDSALYFCASSVDEGRLPNYGYTFGSGTRLTVV.

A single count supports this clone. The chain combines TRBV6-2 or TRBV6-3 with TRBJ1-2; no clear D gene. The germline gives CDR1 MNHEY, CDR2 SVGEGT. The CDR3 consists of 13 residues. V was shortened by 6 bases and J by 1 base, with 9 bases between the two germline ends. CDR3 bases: TGTGCCAGCAGCCTTCAGTTTAACTATGGCTACACCTTC. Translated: CASSLQFNYGYTF.

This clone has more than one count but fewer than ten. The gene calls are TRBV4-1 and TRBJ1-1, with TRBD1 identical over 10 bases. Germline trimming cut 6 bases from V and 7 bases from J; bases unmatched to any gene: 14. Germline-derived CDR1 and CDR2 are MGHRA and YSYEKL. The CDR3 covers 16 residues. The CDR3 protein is CASSPRTDRGQGEAFF. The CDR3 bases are TGCGCCAGCAGTCCCAGAACAGACAGGGGGCAAGGTGAAGCTTTCTTT.

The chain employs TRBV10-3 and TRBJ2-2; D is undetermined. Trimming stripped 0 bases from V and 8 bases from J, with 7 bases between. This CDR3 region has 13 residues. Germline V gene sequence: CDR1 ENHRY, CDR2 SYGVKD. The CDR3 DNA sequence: TGTGCCATCAGTGAGTCGGGCGCGGGGGAGCTGTTTTTT. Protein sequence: CAISESGAGELFF.

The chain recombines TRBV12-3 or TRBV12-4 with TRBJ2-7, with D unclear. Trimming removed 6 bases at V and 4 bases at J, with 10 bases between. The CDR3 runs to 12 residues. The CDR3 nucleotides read TGTGCCAGCAGCCTCCTGGAGTACGAGCAGTACTTC. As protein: CASSLLEYEQYF.

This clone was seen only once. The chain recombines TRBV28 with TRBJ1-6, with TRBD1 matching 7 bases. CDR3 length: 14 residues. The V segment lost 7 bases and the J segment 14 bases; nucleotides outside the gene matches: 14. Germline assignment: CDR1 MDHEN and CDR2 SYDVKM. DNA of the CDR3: TGTGCCAGCATCGATGACAGGGCATTTTTGGCCCTCCACTTT. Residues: CASIDDRAFLALHF.

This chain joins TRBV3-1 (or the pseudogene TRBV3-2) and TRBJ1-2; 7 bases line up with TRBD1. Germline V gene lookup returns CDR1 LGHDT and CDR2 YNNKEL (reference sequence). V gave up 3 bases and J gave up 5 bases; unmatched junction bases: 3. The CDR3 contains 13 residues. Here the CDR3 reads CASSHDRAYGYTF. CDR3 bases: TGTGCCAGCAGCCATGACAGGGCGTATGGCTACACCTTC.

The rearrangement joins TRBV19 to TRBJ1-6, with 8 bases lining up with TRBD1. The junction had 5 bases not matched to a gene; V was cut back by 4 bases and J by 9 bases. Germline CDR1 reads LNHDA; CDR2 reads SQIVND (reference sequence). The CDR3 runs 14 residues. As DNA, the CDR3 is TGTGCCAGTAGTACAATACAGGGGGGTTCACCCCTCCACTTT. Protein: CASSTIQGGSPLHF. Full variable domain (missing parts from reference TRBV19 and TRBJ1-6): DGGITQSPKYLFRKEGQNVTLSCEQNLNHDAMYWYRQDPGQGLRLIYYSQIVNDFQKGDIAEGYSVSREKKESFPLTVTSAQKNPTAFYLCASSTIQGGSPLHFGNGTRLTVT.

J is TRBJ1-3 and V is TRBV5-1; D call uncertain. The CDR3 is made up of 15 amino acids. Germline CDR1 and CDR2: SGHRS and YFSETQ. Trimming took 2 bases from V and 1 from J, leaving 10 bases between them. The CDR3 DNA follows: TGCGCCAGCAGCTTCTCAGGTGAATCTGGAAACACCATATATTTT. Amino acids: CASSFSGESGNTIYF.